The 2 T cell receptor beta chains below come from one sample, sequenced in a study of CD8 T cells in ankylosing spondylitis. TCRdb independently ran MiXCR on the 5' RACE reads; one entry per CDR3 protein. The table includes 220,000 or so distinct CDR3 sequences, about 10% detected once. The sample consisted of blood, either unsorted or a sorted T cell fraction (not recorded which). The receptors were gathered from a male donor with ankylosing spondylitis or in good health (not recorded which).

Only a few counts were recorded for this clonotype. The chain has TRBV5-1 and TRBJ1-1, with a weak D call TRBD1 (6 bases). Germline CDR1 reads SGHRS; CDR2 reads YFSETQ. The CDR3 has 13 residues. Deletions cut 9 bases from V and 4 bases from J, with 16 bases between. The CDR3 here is CATSSQGTTEAFF. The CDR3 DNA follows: TGCGCCACCTCGTCTCAGGGGACCACTGAAGCTTTCTTT.

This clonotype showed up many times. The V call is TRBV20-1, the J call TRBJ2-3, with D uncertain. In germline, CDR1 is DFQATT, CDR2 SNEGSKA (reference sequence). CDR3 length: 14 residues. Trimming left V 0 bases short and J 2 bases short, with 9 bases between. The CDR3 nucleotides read TGCAGTGCTAGAGAGGCCAGAGCCACAGATACGCAGTATTTT. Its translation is CSAREARATDTQYF.